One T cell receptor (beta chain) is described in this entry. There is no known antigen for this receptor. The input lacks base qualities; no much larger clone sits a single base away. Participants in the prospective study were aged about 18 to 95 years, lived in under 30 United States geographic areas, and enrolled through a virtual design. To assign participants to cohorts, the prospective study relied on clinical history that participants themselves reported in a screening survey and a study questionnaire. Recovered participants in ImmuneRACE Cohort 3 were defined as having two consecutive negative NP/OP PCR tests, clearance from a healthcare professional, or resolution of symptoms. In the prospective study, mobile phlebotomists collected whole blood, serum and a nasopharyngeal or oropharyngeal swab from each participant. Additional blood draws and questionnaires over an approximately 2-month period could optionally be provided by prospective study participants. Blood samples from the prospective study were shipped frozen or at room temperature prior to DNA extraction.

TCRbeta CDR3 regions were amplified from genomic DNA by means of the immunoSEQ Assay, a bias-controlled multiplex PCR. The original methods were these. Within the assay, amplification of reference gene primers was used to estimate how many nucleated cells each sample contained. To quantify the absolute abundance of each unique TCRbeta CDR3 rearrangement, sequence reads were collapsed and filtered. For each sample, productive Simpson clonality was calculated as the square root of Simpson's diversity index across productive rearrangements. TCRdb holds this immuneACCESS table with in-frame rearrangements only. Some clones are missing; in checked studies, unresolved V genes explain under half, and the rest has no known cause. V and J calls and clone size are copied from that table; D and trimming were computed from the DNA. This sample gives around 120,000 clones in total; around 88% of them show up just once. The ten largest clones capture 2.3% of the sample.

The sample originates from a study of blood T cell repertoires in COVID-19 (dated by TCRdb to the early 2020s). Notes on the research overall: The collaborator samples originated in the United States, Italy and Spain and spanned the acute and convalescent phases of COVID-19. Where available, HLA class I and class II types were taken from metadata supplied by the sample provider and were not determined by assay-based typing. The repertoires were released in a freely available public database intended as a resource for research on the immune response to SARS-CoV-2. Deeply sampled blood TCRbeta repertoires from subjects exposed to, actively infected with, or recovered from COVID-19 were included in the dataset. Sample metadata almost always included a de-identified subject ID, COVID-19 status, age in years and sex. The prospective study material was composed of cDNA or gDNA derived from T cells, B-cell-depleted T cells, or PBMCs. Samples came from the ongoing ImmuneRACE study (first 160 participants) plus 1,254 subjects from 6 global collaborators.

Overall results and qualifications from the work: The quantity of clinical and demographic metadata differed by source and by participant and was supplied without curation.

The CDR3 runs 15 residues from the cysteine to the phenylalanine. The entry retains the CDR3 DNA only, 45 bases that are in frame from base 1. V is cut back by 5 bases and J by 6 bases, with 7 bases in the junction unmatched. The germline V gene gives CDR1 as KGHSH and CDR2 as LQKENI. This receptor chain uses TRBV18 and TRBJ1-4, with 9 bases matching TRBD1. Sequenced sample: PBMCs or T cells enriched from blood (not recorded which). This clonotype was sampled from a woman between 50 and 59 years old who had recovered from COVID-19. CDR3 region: CASSTPGTGYEKLFF. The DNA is TGTGCCAGCTCAACTCCCGGGACAGGGTATGAAAAACTGTTTTTT.